This T cell receptor beta chain was recorded in a study of tumor-infiltrating lymphocytes in primary liver carcinoma. CDR1 and CDR2 (germline): SGHAT, FQDESV (reference sequence). V was cut by 6 bases and J by 6 bases, with 20 bases left in between. This CDR3 is 15 amino acids long. The investigators made TCR beta cDNA from approximately 500 ng total RNA, using a constant-region primer. Investigators got TCR beta libraries out of three nested multiplex PCR rounds, done with slightly modified ARM-PCR. The two initial PCR rounds, around 11 cycles each, used TRBV1-TRBV30 forward and C-beta reverse primers. TCRdb reprocessed the multiplex PCR reads with MiXCR, giving one entry per CDR3 protein. The sample shows a few hundred thousand distinct CDR3 sequences, nearly 60% of them seen only once. RNA was extracted from whole blood without cell sorting, alongside germline DNA. Those patients suffered from chronic HBV infection and were treatment-naive.

The rearrangement joins TRBV11-1 to TRBJ1-2; a weak D match, TRBD1 (5 bases). This sequence was found in a woman aged 25 to 39 with primary liver carcinoma and hepatitis B virus infection. The sample was peripheral blood. This CDR3 reads CASRLSAGTSNGYTF. As DNA, the CDR3 is TGTGCCAGCAGACTTTCGGCCGGGACGTCCAATGGCTACACCTTC.